This entry lists 9 T cell receptor beta chains sequenced from one sample in a study of identical twins. TCRdb reanalysed the 5' RACE reads using MiXCR and keeps one entry per CDR3 protein. Among 500,000 to 650,000 distinct CDR3 sequences listed, about a fifth were seen once. These data are also associated with another study on yellow fever vaccine responses in identical twins.

The specimen was CD4+ T cells sorted from blood. Receptors originate from a woman aged 18 to 35 in good health.

The chain links TRBV6-5 to TRBJ2-7, with unresolved D. The CDR3 length is 13 residues. V was cut by 2 bases and J by 3 bases, with 8 bases left in between. Germline V gene lookup returns CDR1 MNHEY and CDR2 SVGAGI. This chain's CDR3 is CASSYQRNYEQYF. The DNA for the CDR3 is TGTGCCAGCAGTTACCAGCGCAACTACGAGCAGTACTTC.

The V gene is TRBV2, the J gene TRBJ2-5, with TRBD2 matching 9 bases. V lost 4 bases to trimming and J lost 5 bases; unmatched junction nucleotides: 8. Germline V lookup: CDR1 SNHLY, CDR2 FYNNEI. This CDR3 is built from 15 residues. The CDR3 loop is CASSALAGVRETQYF. CDR3 coding DNA: TGTGCCAGCAGTGCGTTAGCGGGAGTTCGGGAGACCCAGTACTTC.

This sequence joins TRBV20-1 and TRBJ2-5; D assignment may be TRBD1 or TRBD2 (5 bases each). Germline CDR1 DFQATT, CDR2 SNEGSKA (reference sequence). Trimming shortened V by 1 base and J by 0 bases, and 9 bases separated the two germline ends. The CDR3 is 14 amino acids. CDR3 bases: TGCAGTGCTAGAGGGAGAGGGGACCAAGAGACCCAGTACTTC. Translation gives CSARGRGDQETQYF.

The rearrangement uses TRBV5-1 and TRBJ2-7, with 10 bases aligning to TRBD2. Germline CDR1 and CDR2: SGHRS and YFSETQ. CDR3 size: 14 residues. V trimming: 4 bases; J trimming: 4 bases; junction bases outside the gene matches: 5. The CDR3 bases are TGCGCCAGCAGCGTAGCGGGGGGACATTACGAGCAGTACGTC. Translated, it gives CASSVAGGHYEQYV.

This clonotype showed up just a few times. The chain has TRBV3-1 and TRBJ2-1; TRBD2 aligns across 12 bases. Germline assignment: CDR1 LGHDT and CDR2 YNNKEL (reference sequence). V shed 2 bases, J shed 7 bases, and the junction held 6 bases outside the gene matches. This CDR3 has 16 residues. In nucleotides, the CDR3 is TGTGCCAGCAGCCAAACCGGGACTAGCGGGTTTAATGAGCAGTTCTTC. Protein product: CASSQTGTSGFNEQFF.

The chain joins TRBV4-1 to TRBJ2-6; the D gene is possibly TRBD1 (5 bases). V shed 0 bases and J shed 4 bases, with 22 bases lying between them. This CDR3 has 20 residues. Germline V gene lookup returns CDR1 MGHRA and CDR2 YSYEKL. CDR3 nucleotide sequence: TGCGCCAGCAGCCAAGAGCCTGAAGACAGTCCCCTAATCGGGGCCAACGTCCTGACTTTC. Amino acids: CASSQEPEDSPLIGANVLTF.

This clonotype was picked up a small number of times. The chain has TRBV4-1 and TRBJ1-1; 11 bases agree with TRBD1. V shed 10 bases, J shed 4 bases, and the junction held 8 bases outside the gene matches. The germline gives CDR1 MGHRA, CDR2 YSYEKL. The CDR3 length is 14 residues. CDR3 loop: CAIGQGARGTEAFF. The CDR3 coding sequence is TGCGCCATAGGACAGGGGGCGCGCGGCACTGAAGCTTTCTTT.

This clonotype was seen only a few times. The J gene is TRBJ2-5, the V gene TRBV7-8; 7 positions agree with TRBD1. The CDR3 is 17 amino acids. V lost 5 bases, J lost 4 bases, and 16 bases stayed unmatched. Germline assignment: CDR1 SGHVS and CDR2 FQNEAQ. The CDR3 region is CASSNNSPTGARETQYF. CDR3 DNA: TGTGCCAGCAGCAATAATAGCCCCACAGGGGCAAGAGAGACCCAGTACTTC.

The table lists this clonotype with a few counts. The J gene is TRBJ2-2, the V gene TRBV20-1, with 8 bases that match TRBD2. Trimming cost V 7 bases and J 1 base; bases outside gene matches: 8. The CDR3 covers 15 residues. Germline CDR1 is DFQATT and CDR2 is SNEGSKA (reference sequence). The CDR3 reads CSVALAGLNTGELFF. In DNA, the CDR3 is TGCAGTGTAGCTCTAGCGGGCCTGAACACCGGGGAGCTGTTTTTT.